A selection of T cell receptor beta chains follows, all from one sample in a study of shared clonotypes between healthy human individuals. Assay: immunoSEQ multiplex PCR; the TCRdb copy retains only in-frame clones and omits some. The sample has around 1.5 million clones; approximately 98% are singletons. The source material was naive CD4+ T cells sorted from blood. Receptors were obtained from a man between 25 and 39 years old in good health. CDR3s include the opening cysteine and the closing phenylalanine or tryptophan. The D gene is left open where the match is weak. Some rows have no size entry. The others give once, few or many, or a class for an expanded clone.

size	D	J	V	DNA	CDR3
-	-	TRBJ2-5	TRBV10-1	TGCGCCAGCAGTGAGCCGACCACACAAGAGACCCAGTACTTC	CASSEPTTQETQYF
-	TRBD1	TRBJ2-1	TRBV10-3	TGTGCCATCAGTGTTGACAGGGACCTCAATGAGCAGTTCTTC	CAISVDRDLNEQFF
-	-	TRBJ1-2	TRBV18	TGTGCCAGCTCACCAAGGGAGCTTCGGTATGGCTACACCTTC	CASSPRELRYGYTF
once	-	TRBJ2-4	TRBV10-2	TGCGCCAGCAGTGAACGGCCGGGCATTCAGTACTTC	CASSERPGIQYF
-	-	TRBJ2-5	TRBV6-5	TGTGCCAGCAGTTACCGCGGGAACCAAGAGACCCAGTACTTC	CASSYRGNQETQYF
-	-	TRBJ1-2	TRBV11-2	TGTGCCAGCAGCTCTGGACAGAACTATGGCTACACCTTC	CASSSGQNYGYTF
-	-	TRBJ2-6	TRBV5-1	TGCGCCAGCAGCCAGGCCCACAGCTCTGGGGCCAACGTCCTGACTTTC	CASSQAHSSGANVLTF
-	TRBD1	TRBJ2-7	TRBV2	TGTGCCAGCAGCCATTCCGGGACAGGTTCCTACGAGCAGTACTTC	CASSHSGTGSYEQYF
-	-	TRBJ2-2	TRBV18	TGTGCCAGCTCACCACCGGGGAGAGCCGGGGAGCTGTTTTTT	CASSPPGRAGELFF
-	TRBD1	TRBJ2-7	TRBV7-3	TGTGCCAGCAGCGAAACAGGGGGCCGGAGCTCCTACGAGCAGTACTTC	CASSETGGRSSYEQYF
-	-	TRBJ2-1	TRBV14	TGTGCCAGCAGCCGGGTCAGGTACAATGAGCAGTTCTTC	CASSRVRYNEQFF
once	TRBD1	TRBJ2-2	TRBV7-6	TGTGCCAGCAGCTTCCTCCAGGGGGCATCGGAGGAGCTGTTTTTT	CASSFLQGASEELFF
-	-	TRBJ1-5	TRBV2	TGTGCCAGCAGGCGGAGTGTCCAGCCCCAGCATTTT	CASRRSVQPQHF
once	-	TRBJ2-7	TRBV6-6	TGTGCCAGCAGTCCCTCCTACGAGCAGTACTTC	CASSPSYEQYF
-	TRBD1	TRBJ1-3	TRBV4-1	TGCGCCAGCAGCCAAGTCGCGACAGGGGGTTTCTCTGGAAACACCATATATTTT	CASSQVATGGFSGNTIYF
-	-	TRBJ1-4	TRBV5-5	TGTGCCAGCAGCACGGGGTCTAATGAAAAACTGTTTTTT	CASSTGSNEKLFF
-	TRBD1	TRBJ2-7	TRBV29-1	TGCAGCGCGGGACAGGGCATCTACGAGCAGTACTTC	CSAGQGIYEQYF
-	TRBD2	TRBJ2-3	TRBV5-6	TGTGCCAGCAGCCCCTGGACTAGCGGCACAGATACGCAGTATTTT	CASSPWTSGTDTQYF
-	-	TRBJ1-5	TRBV27	TGTGCCAGCAGAACAAGGAGCAATCAGCCCCAGCATTTT	CASRTRSNQPQHF
-	-	TRBJ2-6	TRBV4-2	TGTGCCAGCAGCCAAGACCAGGGCTGGGGGGCCAACGTCCTGACTTTC	CASSQDQGWGANVLTF
-	-	TRBJ2-3	TRBV20-1	TGCAGTGCTAATCCCGTGCATACGCAGTATTTT	CSANPVHTQYF
-	TRBD1	TRBJ2-1	TRBV9	TGTGCCAGCACCCAGACAGGGGGCTCCTACAATGAGCAGTTCTTC	CASTQTGGSYNEQFF
-	-	TRBJ2-7	TRBV7-8	TGTGCCAGCAGCTTAGAGTCCAGGGTGAGGGCCTACGAGCAGTACTTC	CASSLESRVRAYEQYF
-	TRBD2	TRBJ2-3	TRBV5-4	TGTGCCAGCAGCCGGACTAGCGGGACTCCAGATACGCAGTATTTT	CASSRTSGTPDTQYF
-	TRBD1	TRBJ2-3	TRBV27	TGTGCCAGCAGCCACGACAGGGTGATTCCAGATACGCAGTATTTT	CASSHDRVIPDTQYF
-	TRBD1	TRBJ2-3	TRBV11-3	TGTGCCAGCAGCTCGGACAGGGGAGCAGATACGCAGTATTTT	CASSSDRGADTQYF
-	TRBD2	TRBJ2-1	TRBV7-7	TGTGCTAGCAGCGGGTGTGAGCGGGAGAAGGGTGACAATGAGCAGTTCTTC	CASSGCEREKGDNEQFF
-	TRBD2	TRBJ2-1	TRBV4-3	TGCGCCAGCAGCCAAGAATTAGCGGGAGTAGGGGAGCAGTTCTTC	CASSQELAGVGEQFF
once	-	TRBJ2-3	TRBV10-3	TGTGCCACTCAAGACGGGGCCTTAAGTGATACGCAGTATTTT	CATQDGALSDTQYF
-	-	TRBJ2-5	TRBV11-2	TGTGCCAGCAGCCGGGGGGCAGGGGAGAAGACCCAGTACTTC	CASSRGAGEKTQYF
-	-	TRBJ2-6	TRBV11-2	TGTGCCAGCAGCTTATTGGTTCCAGGGACTGGGGCCAACGTCCTGACTTTC	CASSLLVPGTGANVLTF
-	TRBD2	TRBJ2-2	TRBV15	TGTGCCACCAGCACCCCGGGACTAGCGGCCTACACCGGGGAGCTGTTTTTT	CATSTPGLAAYTGELFF
-	TRBD2	TRBJ2-7	TRBV27	TGTGCCAGCAGTTTGCGTTGGGGCGGGAGTGTTTACGAGCAGTACTTC	CASSLRWGGSVYEQYF
-	TRBD1	TRBJ2-7	TRBV19	TGTGCCAGTAGCTGGCGGGACAGGGGGAACTACGAGCAGTACTTC	CASSWRDRGNYEQYF
-	TRBD1	TRBJ2-7	TRBV5-4	TGTGCCAGCAGCTGGAGGACCGGGACAGGGACCGAGCAGTACTTC	CASSWRTGTGTEQYF
-	-	TRBJ2-3	TRBV7-9	TGTGCCAGCAGCCCGGGACGGCAGACGTTTAGCACAGATACGCAGTATTTT	CASSPGRQTFSTDTQYF
once	-	TRBJ2-2	TRBV11-2	TGTGCCAGCAGCTTAGTAGGCCCAGGGAACGCGAACACCGGGGAGCTGTTTTTT	CASSLVGPGNANTGELFF
-	TRBD1	TRBJ1-2	TRBV7-9	TGTGCCAGCAGCTTAGAGACAGGGAACTATGGCTACACCTTC	CASSLETGNYGYTF
-	TRBD1	TRBJ1-4	TRBV9	TGTGCCAGCAGCGGTCAGGGGGCAGGTGAAAAACTGTTTTTT	CASSGQGAGEKLFF
few	TRBD1	TRBJ1-4	TRBV7-9	TGTGCCAGCAGCTTGAGGGACAGCGCAAATGAAAAACTGTTTTTT	CASSLRDSANEKLFF
-	TRBD1	TRBJ1-2	TRBV7-8	TGTGCCAGCAGCTTAAGGGGGGGACAGTCAGAAGATGGCTACACCTTC	CASSLRGGQSEDGYTF